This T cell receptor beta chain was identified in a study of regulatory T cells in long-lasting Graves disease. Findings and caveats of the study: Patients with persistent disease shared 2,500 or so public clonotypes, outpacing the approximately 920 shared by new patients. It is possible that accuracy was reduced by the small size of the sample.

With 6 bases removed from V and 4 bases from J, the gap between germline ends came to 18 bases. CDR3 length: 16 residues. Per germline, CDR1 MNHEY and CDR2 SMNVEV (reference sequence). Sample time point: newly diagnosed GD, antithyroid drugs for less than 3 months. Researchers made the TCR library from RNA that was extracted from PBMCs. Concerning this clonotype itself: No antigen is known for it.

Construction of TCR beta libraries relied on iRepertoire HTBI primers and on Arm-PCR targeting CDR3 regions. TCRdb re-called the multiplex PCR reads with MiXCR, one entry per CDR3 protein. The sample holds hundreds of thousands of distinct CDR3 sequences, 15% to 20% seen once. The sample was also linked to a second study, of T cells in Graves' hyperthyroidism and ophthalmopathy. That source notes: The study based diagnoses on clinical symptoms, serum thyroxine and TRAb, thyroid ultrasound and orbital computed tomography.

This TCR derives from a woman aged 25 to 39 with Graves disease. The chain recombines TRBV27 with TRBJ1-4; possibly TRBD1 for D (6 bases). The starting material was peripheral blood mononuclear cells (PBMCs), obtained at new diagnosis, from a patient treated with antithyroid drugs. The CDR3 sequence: CASRRDAGEGNEKLFF. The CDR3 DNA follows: TGTGCCAGCAGGAGAGACGCAGGGGAGGGTAATGAAAAACTGTTTTTT.